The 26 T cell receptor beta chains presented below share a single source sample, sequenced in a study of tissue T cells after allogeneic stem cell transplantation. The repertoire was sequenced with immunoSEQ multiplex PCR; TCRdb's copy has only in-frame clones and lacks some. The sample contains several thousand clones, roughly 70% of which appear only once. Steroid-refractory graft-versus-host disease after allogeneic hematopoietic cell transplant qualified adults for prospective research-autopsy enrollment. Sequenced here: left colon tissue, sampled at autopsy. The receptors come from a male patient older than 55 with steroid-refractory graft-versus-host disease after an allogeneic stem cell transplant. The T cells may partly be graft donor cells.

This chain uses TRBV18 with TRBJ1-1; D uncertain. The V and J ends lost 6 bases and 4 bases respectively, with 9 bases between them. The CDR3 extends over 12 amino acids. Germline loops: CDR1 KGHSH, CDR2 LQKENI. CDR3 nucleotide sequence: TGTGCCAGCTCTAATCCGAGCACTGAAGCTTTCTTT. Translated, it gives CASSNPSTEAFF.

In DNA, the CDR3 is TGTGCCAGCAGTTACCCTATCAGGGCCGAGGAAGAGACCCAGTACTTC. This translates into CASSYPIRAEEETQYF. V usage is TRBV6-2 or TRBV6-3 and J usage is TRBJ2-5; weak D call: TRBD1 (5 bases). V was shortened by 2 bases and J by 3 bases, with 16 bases between the two germline ends. The germline gives CDR1 MNHEY, CDR2 SVGEGT. The CDR3 has 16 amino acids.

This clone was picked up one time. The CDR3 loop is CAWSVRGTSFGYTF. CDR3 DNA: TGTGCCTGGAGTGTACGGGGGACCTCCTTTGGCTACACCTTC. V and J are TRBV30 and TRBJ1-2; the D gene is possibly TRBD1 (5 bases). From germline, CDR1 is GTSNPN and CDR2 SVGIG (reference sequence). CDR3 size: 14 residues. Trimming took off 0 bases at V and 7 bases at J, with 15 bases between the two ends.

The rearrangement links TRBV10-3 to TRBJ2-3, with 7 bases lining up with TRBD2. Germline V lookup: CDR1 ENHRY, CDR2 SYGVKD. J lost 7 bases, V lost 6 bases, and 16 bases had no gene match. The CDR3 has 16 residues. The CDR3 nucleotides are TGTGCCATCAGCTCTAGTGGTCGGGACTACGATAATACGCAGTATTTT. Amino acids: CAISSSGRDYDNTQYF.

The CDR3 DNA reads TGCGCCAGCAACCCTAGGGGAGGCAACACTGAAGCTTTCTTT. It translates to CASNPRGGNTEAFF. This chain uses TRBV5-1 with TRBJ1-1; weak D call: TRBD1 (5 bases). The germline gives CDR1 SGHRS, CDR2 YFSETQ. The CDR3 is 14 amino acids. V was trimmed by 6 bases and J by 2 bases, leaving 14 bases between them.

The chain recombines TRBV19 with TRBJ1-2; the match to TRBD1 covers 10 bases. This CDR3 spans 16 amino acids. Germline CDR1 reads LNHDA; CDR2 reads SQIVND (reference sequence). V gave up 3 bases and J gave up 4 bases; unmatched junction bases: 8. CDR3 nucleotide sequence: TGTGCCAGTAGTATTGGGGGCCGGACAGGGGGCTATGGCTACACCTTC. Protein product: CASSIGGRTGGYGYTF.

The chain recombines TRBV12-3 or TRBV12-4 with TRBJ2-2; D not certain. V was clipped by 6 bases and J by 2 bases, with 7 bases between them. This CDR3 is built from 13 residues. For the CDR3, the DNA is TGTGCCAGCAGGGACCTCAACACCGGGGAGCTGTTTTTT. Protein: CASRDLNTGELFF.

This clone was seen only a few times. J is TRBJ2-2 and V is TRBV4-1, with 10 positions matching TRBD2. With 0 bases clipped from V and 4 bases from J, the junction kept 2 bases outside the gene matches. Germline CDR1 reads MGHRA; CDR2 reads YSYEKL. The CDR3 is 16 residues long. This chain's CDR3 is CASSQEGTSATGELFF. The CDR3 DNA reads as TGCGCCAGCAGCCAAGAGGGGACTAGCGCCACCGGGGAGCTGTTTTTT.

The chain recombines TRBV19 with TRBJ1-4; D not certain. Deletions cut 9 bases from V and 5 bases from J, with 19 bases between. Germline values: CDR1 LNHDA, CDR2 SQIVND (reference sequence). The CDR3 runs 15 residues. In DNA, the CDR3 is TGTGCCAGCCACACTACAGCGGACGAGAATGAAAAACTGTTTTTT. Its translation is CASHTTADENEKLFF.

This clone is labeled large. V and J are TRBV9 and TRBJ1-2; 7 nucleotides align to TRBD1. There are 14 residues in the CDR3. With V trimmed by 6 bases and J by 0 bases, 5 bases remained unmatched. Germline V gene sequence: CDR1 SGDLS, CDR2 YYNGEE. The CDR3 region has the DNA TGTGCCAGCACTCCGGACAGGCCTAACTATGGCTACACCTTC. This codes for CASTPDRPNYGYTF. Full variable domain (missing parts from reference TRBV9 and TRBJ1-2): DSGVTQTPKHLITATGQRVTLRCSPRSGDLSVYWYQQSLDQGLQFLIQYYNGEERAKGNILERFSAQQFPDLHSELNLSSLELGDSALYFCASTPDRPNYGYTFGSGTRLTVV.

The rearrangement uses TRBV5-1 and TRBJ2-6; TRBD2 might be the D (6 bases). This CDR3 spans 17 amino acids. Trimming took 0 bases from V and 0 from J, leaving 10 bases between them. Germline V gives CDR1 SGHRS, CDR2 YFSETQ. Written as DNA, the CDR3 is TGCGCCAGCAGCTTGGCGGCGGGAAGCTCTGGGGCCAACGTCCTGACTTTC. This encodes CASSLAAGSSGANVLTF.

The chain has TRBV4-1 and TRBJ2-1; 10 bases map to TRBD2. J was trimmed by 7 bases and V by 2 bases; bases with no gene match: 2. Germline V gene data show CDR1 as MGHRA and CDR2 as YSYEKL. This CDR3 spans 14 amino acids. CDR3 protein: CASSQPGLANEQFF. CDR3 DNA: TGCGCCAGCAGCCAACCGGGACTAGCGAATGAGCAGTTCTTC.

For the CDR3, the DNA is TGTGCCACCAGATCACTTGGGAACACTGAAGCTTTCTTT. It translates to CATRSLGNTEAFF. The chain has TRBV24-1 and TRBJ1-1; D remains ambiguous. Between the trimmed V and J ends, which lost 7 bases and 1 base, there was a span of 9 bases. Per germline, CDR1 KGHDR and CDR2 SFDVKD. CDR3 length equals 13 residues.

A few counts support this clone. The CDR3 sequence: CASSLEGQATYEQYF. CDR3 in DNA: TGCGCCAGCAGCTTGGAGGGACAGGCTACCTACGAGCAGTACTTC. V gene TRBV5-1 combines with J gene TRBJ2-7; 8 nucleotides align to TRBD1. J lost 2 bases, V lost 0 bases, and 4 bases had no gene match. This CDR3 region has 15 residues. From germline, CDR1 is SGHRS and CDR2 YFSETQ.

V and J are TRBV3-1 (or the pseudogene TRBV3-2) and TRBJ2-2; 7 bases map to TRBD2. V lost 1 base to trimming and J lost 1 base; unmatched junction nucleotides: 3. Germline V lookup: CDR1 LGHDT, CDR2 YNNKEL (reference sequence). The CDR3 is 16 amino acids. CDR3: CASSQVTGGNTGELFF. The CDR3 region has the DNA TGTGCCAGCAGCCAAGTGACGGGGGGGAACACCGGGGAGCTGTTTTTT.

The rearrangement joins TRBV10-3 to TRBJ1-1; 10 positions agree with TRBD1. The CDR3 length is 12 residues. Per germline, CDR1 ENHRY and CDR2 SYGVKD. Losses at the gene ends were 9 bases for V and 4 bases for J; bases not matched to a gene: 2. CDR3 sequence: CAIGQGGTEAFF. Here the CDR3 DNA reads TGTGCCATAGGACAGGGGGGCACTGAAGCTTTCTTT.

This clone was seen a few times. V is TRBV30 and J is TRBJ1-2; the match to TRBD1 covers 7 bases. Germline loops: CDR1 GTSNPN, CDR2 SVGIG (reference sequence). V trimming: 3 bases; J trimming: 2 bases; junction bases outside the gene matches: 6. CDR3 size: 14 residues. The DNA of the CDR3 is TGTGCCTGGAGGGAACAGGGGCTGAACTATGGCTACACCTTC. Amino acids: CAWREQGLNYGYTF.

The CDR3 bases are TGTGCCAGCAGTTTAGAGGAATGGAGGAGCTACACCTTC. Amino acids: CASSLEEWRSYTF. V usage is TRBV28 and J usage is TRBJ1-2; no clear D. The germline CDR1 and CDR2 sequences are MDHEN and SYDVKM. Trimming took 2 bases from V and 9 from J, leaving 13 bases between them. The CDR3 length is 13 residues.

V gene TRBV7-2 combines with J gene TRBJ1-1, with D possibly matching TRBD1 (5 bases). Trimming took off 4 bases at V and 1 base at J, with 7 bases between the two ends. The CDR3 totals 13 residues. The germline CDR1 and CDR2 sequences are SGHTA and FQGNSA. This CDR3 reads CASSSTGNTEAFF. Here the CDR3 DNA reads TGTGCCAGCAGCTCCACAGGGAACACTGAAGCTTTCTTT.

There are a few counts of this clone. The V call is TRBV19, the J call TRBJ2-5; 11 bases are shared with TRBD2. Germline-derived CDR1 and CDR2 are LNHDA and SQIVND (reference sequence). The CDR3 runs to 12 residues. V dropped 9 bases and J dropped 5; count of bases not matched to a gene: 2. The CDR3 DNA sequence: TGTGCCAGCCGACTAGCGGGGGAGACCCAGTACTTC. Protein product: CASRLAGETQYF.

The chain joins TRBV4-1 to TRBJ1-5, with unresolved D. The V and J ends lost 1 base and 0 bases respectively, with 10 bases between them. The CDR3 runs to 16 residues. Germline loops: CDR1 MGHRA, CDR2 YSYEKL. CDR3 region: CASSQARPFSNQPQHF. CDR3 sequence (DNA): TGCGCCAGCAGCCAAGCCAGACCCTTTAGCAATCAGCCCCAGCATTTT.

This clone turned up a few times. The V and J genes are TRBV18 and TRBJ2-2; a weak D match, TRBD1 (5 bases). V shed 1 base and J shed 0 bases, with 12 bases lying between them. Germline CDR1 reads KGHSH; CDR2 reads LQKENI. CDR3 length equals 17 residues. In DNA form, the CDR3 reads TGTGCCAGCTCACCACTAGGGGCGACTCCGAACACCGGGGAGCTGTTTTTT. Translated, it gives CASSPLGATPNTGELFF.

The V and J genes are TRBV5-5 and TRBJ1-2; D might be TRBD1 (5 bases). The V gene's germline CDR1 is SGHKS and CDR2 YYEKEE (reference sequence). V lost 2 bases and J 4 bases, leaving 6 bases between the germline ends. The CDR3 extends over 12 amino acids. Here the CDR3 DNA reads TGTGCCAGCAGCTTAGGGGTCTATGGCTACACCTTC. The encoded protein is CASSLGVYGYTF.

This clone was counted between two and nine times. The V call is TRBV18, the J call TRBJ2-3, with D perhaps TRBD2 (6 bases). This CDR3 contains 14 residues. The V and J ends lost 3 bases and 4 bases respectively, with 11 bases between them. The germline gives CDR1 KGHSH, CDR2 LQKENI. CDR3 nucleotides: TGTGCCAGCTCACCCCGATCGGGAGCAGATACGCAGTATTTT. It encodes CASSPRSGADTQYF. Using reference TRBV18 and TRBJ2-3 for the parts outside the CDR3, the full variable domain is NAGVMQNPRHLVRRRGQEARLRCSPMKGHSHVYWYRQLPEEGLKFMVYLQKENIIDESGMPKERFSAEFPKEGPSILRIQQVVRGDSAAYFCASSPRSGADTQYFGPGTRLTVL.

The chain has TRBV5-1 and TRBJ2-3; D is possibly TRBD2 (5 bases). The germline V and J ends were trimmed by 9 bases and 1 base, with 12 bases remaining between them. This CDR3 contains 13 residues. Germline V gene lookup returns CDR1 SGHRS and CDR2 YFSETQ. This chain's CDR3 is CATKVSGTDTQYF. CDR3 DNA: TGCGCCACCAAAGTTAGCGGCACAGATACGCAGTATTTT.

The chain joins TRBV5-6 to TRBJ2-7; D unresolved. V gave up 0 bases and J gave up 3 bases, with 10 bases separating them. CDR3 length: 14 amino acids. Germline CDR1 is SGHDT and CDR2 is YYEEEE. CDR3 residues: CASSLGGDLYEQYF. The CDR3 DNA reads TGTGCCAGCAGCTTGGGAGGAGACCTCTACGAGCAGTACTTC.